This TCR beta chain is drawn from a study of T cells in Graves' hyperthyroidism and ophthalmopathy. Study results and caveats: Clonotypes that were expanded in thyroid above 0.001 mostly appeared in blood too.

The source material, RNA transcripts, was used to amplify TCR beta CDR3 regions. In the first-round RT-PCR of the TCR CDR3, the HTBI primer set was used. TCRdb passed the multiplex PCR reads through MiXCR, listing each CDR3 protein once. The sample carries 300,000 to 450,000 distinct CDR3 sequences, around 13% recorded once. Clinical symptoms, serum thyroxine, TRAb, thyroid ultrasound and orbital computed tomography informed diagnoses. Per the germline V gene, CDR1 is SQVTM and CDR2 is ANQGSEA. This CDR3 is 13 amino acids long. Trimming stripped 3 bases from V and 1 base from J, with 9 bases between. In the case of this clonotype: Its cognate antigen is unknown.

The receptor was derived from a woman aged 25-40 years with Graves' ophthalmopathy. The rearrangement uses TRBV29-1 and TRBJ1-1; D call uncertain. The sample comprised blood. In DNA, the CDR3 is TGCAGCGTTGATGCATATAAGAACACTGAAGCTTTCTTT. It translates to CSVDAYKNTEAFF.